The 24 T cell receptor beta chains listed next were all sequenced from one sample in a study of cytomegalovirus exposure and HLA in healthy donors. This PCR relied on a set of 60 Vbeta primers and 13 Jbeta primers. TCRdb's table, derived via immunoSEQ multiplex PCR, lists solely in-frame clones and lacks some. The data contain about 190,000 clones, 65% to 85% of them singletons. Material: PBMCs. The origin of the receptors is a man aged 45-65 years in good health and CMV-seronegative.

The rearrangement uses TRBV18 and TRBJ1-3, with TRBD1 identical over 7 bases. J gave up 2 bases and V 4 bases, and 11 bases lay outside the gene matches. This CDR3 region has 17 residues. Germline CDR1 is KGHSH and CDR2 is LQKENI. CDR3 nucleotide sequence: TGTGCCAGCTCACGGGAGCAGGGGGGCGTCGCTGGAAACACCATATATTTT. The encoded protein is CASSREQGGVAGNTIYF.

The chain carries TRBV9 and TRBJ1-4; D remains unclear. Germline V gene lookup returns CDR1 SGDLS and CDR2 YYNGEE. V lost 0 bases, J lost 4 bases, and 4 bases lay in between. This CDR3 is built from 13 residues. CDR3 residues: CASSVGVNEKLFF. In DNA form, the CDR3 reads TGTGCCAGCAGCGTAGGCGTTAATGAAAAACTGTTTTTT.

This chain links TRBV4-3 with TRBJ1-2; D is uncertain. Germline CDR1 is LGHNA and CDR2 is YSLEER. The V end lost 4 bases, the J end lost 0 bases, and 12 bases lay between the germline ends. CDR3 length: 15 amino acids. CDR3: CASSPGLQSNYGYTF. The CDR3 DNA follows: TGCGCCAGCAGCCCCGGTCTCCAATCTAACTATGGCTACACCTTC.

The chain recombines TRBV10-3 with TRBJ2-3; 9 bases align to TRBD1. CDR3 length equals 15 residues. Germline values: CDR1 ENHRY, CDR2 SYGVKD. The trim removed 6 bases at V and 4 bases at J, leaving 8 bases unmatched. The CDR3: CAISRDREVADTQYF. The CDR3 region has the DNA TGTGCCATCAGCCGGGACAGGGAAGTGGCAGATACGCAGTATTTT.

The CDR3: CASSLKGRRTNEKLFF. In DNA, the CDR3 is TGTGCCAGCAGTTTAAAGGGGCGAAGAACTAATGAAAAACTGTTTTTT. The V gene is TRBV27, the J gene TRBJ1-4, with D perhaps TRBD1 (5 bases). The germline gives CDR1 MNHEY, CDR2 SMNVEV (reference sequence). Between the trimmed V and J ends, which lost 2 bases and 1 base, there was a span of 11 bases. This CDR3 spans 16 amino acids.

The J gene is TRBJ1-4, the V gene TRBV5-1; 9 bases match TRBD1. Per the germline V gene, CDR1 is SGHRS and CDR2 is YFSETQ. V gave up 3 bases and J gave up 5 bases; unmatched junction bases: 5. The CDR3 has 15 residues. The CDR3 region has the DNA TGCGCCAGCAGCTGGGCAGGGACAGGGAATGAAAAACTGTTTTTT. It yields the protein CASSWAGTGNEKLFF.

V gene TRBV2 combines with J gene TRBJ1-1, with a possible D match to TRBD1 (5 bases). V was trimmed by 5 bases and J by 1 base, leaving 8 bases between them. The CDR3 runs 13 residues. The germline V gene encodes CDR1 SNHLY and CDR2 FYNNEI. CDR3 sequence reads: CASSTDRNTEAFF. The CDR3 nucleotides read TGTGCCAGCAGTACTGACAGGAACACTGAAGCTTTCTTT.

The CDR3 is CASSQVKGYEQYF. Here the CDR3 DNA reads TGCGCCAGCAGCCAAGTAAAGGGGTACGAGCAGTACTTC. The genes are TRBV4-3 and TRBJ2-7, with a tentative D call TRBD1 (5 bases). Trimming left V 1 base short and J 4 bases short, with 8 bases between. The CDR3 spans 13 residues. Germline CDR1 reads LGHNA; CDR2 reads YSLEER.

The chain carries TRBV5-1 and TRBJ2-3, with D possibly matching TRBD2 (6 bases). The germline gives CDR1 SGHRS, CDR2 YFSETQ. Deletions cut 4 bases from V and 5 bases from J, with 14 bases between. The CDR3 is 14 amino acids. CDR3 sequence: CASSLGTAGDTQYF. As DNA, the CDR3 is TGCGCCAGCAGCCTCGGGACTGCAGGAGATACGCAGTATTTT. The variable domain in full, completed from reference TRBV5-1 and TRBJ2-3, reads KAGVTQTPRYLIKTRGQQVTLSCSPISGHRSVSWYQQTPGQGLQFLFEYFSETQRNKGNFPGRFSGRQFSNSRSEMNVSTLELGDSALYLCASSLGTAGDTQYFGPGTRLTVL.

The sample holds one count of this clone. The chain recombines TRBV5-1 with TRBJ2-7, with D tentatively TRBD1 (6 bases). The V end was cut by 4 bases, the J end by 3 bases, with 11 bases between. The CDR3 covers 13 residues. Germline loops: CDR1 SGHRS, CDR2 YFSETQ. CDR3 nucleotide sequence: TGCGCCAGCAGCAGCTACAGGGACTACGAGCAGTACTTC. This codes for CASSSYRDYEQYF.

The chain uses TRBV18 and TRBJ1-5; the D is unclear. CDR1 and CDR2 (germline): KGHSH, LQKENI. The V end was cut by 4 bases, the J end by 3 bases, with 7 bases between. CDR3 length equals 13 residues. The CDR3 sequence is CASSQGDNQPQHF. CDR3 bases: TGTGCCAGCTCACAGGGAGACAATCAGCCCCAGCATTTT.

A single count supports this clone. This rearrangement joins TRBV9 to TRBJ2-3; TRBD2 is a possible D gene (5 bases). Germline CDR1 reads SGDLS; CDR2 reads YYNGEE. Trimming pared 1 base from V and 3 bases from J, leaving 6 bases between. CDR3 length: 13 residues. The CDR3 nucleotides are TGTGCCAGCAGCGTACCGGGGACAGATACGCAGTATTTT. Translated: CASSVPGTDTQYF.

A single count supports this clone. This CDR3 reads CASSAGGEYIQYF. Here the CDR3 DNA reads TGCGCCAGCAGCGCCGGTGGGGAGTACATTCAGTACTTC. The chain employs TRBV4-1 and TRBJ2-4; D is perhaps TRBD2 (5 bases). With 5 bases removed from V and 8 bases from J, the gap between germline ends came to 13 bases. The germline V gene has CDR1 MGHRA and CDR2 YSYEKL. The CDR3 consists of 13 residues.

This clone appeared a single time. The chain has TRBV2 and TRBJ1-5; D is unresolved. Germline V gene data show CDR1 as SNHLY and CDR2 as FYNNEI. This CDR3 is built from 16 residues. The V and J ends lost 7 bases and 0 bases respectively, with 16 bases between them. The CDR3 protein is CASTPEALYSNQPQHF. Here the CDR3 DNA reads TGTGCCAGCACCCCCGAGGCGCTTTATAGCAATCAGCCCCAGCATTTT.

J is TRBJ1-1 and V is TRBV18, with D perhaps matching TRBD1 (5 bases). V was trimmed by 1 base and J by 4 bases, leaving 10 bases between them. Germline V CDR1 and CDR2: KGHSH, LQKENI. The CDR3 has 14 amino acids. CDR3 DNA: TGTGCCAGCTCACCACTTGGGGCCAGCACTGAAGCTTTCTTT. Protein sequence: CASSPLGASTEAFF.

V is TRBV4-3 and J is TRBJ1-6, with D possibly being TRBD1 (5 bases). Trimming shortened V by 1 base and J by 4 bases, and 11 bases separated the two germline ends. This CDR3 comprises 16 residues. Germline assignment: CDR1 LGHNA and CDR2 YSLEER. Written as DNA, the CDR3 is TGCGCCAGCAGCCAAGGGCAGGGTAGTTATAATTCACCCCTCCACTTT. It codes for CASSQGQGSYNSPLHF.

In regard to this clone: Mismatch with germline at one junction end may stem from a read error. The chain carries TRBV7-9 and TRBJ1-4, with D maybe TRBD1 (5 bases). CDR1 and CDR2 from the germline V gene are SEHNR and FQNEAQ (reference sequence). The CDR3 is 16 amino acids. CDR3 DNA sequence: TGTTCCAGCAGCTTAGTACAGGCGGGGGGTAATGAAAAACTGTTTTTT. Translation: CSSSLVQAGGNEKLFF.

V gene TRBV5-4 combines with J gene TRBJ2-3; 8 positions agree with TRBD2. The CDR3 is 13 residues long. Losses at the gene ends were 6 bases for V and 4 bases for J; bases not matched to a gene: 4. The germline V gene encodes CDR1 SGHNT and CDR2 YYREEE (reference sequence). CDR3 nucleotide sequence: TGTGCCAGCACCAGGACTAGCTCAGATACGCAGTATTTT. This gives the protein CASTRTSSDTQYF. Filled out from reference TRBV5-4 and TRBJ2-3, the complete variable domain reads ETGVTQSPTHLIKTRGQQVTLRCSSQSGHNTVSWYQQALGQGPQFIFQYYREEENGRGNFPPRFSGLQFPNYSSELNVNALELDDSALYLCASTRTSSDTQYFGPGTRLTVL.

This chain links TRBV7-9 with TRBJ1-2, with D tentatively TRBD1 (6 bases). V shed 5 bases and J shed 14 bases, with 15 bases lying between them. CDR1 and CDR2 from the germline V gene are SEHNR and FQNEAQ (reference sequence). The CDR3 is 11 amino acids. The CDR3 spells CASSANRVGTF. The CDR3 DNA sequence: TGTGCCAGCAGCGCCAACAGGGTGGGAACCTTC. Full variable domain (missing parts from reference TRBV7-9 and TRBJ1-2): DTGVSQNPRHKITKRGQNVTFRCDPISEHNRLYWYRQTLGQGPEFLTYFQNEAQLEKSRLLSDRFSAERPKGSFSTLEIQRTEQGDSAMYLCASSANRVGTFGSGTRLTVV.

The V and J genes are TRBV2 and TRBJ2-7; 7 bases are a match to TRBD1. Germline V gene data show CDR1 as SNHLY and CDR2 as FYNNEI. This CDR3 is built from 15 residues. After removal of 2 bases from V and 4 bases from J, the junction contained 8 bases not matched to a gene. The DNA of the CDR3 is TGTGCCAGCAGTGAAACACAGGGGTTTTGGTACGAGCAGTACTTC. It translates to CASSETQGFWYEQYF.

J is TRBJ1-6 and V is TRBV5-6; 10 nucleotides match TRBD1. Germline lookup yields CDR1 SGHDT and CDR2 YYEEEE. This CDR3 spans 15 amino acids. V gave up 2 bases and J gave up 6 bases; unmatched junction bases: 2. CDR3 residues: CASSLGTGVNSPLHF. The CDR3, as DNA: TGTGCCAGCAGCTTAGGGACAGGGGTTAATTCACCCCTCCACTTT.

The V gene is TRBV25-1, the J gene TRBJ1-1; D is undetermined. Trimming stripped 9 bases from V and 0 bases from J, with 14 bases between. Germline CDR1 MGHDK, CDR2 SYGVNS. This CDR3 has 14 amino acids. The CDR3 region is CARSGVYMNTEAFF. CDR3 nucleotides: TGTGCCAGGTCGGGTGTTTACATGAACACTGAAGCTTTCTTT. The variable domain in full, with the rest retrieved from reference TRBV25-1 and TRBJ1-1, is EADIYQTPRYLVIGTGKKITLECSQTMGHDKMYWYQQDPGMELHLIHYSYGVNSTEKGDLSSESTVSRIRTEHFPLTLESARPSHTSQYLCARSGVYMNTEAFFGQGTRLTVV.

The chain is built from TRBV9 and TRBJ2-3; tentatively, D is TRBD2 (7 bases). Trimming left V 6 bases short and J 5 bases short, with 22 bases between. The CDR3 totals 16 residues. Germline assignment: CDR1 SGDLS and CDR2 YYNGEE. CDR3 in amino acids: CASNGGVGALGDTQYF. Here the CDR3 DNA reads TGTGCCAGCAATGGGGGGGTGGGGGCGCTTGGAGATACGCAGTATTTT.

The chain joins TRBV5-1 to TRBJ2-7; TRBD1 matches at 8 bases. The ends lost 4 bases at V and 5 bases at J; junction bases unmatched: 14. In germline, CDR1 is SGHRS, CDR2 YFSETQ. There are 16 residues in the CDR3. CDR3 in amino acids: CASSNLPGTGPHEQYF. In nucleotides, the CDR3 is TGCGCCAGCAGCAACCTACCCGGGACAGGACCCCACGAGCAGTACTTC.